The present T cell receptor beta chain was sequenced within a study of blood T cell repertoires in COVID-19. The CDR3 is 14 residues long. V gave up 3 bases and J gave up 4 bases, with 12 bases separating them. The germline V gene encodes CDR1 LGHNA and CDR2 YSLEER. Method: immunoSEQ multiplex PCR; TCRdb's copy keeps in-frame clones and lacks some. The sample consists of some 87,000 clones, around three quarters of them appearing once. The specimen sequenced was peripheral blood. This rearrangement joins TRBV4-3 to TRBJ2-5, with D perhaps matching TRBD2 (5 bases). The receptor's source is an elderly woman with active or convalescent COVID-19. The CDR3 sequence: CASSQSYGGETQYF. CDR3 nucleotide sequence: TGCGCCAGCAGCCAGAGCTATGGAGGAGAGACCCAGTACTTC.